This T cell receptor beta chain was retrieved from a study of T cell clonality in common variable immunodeficiency. General observations from the study: In common variable immunodeficiency, TCR beta chains reportedly carried fewer deletions and N-nucleotide insertions.

The germline V gene has CDR1 LGHNA and CDR2 YNFKEQ. This CDR3 spans 20 amino acids. V lost 4 bases, J lost 8 bases, and 23 bases stayed unmatched. Equal genomic DNA amounts from CVID and control samples were sequenced. Measured with immunoSEQ multiplex PCR; TCRdb has only the in-frame clones, and not every one. The repertoire consists of about 28,000 clones, none detected only once. This clone came up many times. What it binds is unknown. The read stops 3 residues short of the end of the CDR3; the missing end is completed from the germline J gene. The chain recombines TRBV4-2 with TRBJ2-1; 10 bases line up with TRBD2. The sequence was collected from a human donor with common variable immunodeficiency. Sequenced: peripheral blood mononuclear cells. This chain's CDR3 is CASSPPPSGEIAGGIYEQFF. CDR3 DNA (partial): TGTGCCAGCAGCCCACCGCCCTCTGGGGAGATAGCGGGAGGTATCTATGAG.